The 17 T cell receptor beta chains reported below all come from one sample, sequenced in a study of blood T cell repertoires in COVID-19 (dated by TCRdb to 2019 to 2021). Library preparation employed the immunoSEQ multiplex PCR assay. TCRdb re-hosts the immuneACCESS table, in-frame sequences only. Its copies lack some clones; in the studies checked, an unresolved V gene accounts for under half of them, and the cause for the rest is not known. The sample data list a few hundred thousand clones, and about nine tenths of these were observed just once. 2.2% of the sample belongs to the ten largest clones. Source material: peripheral blood. The receptors shown here come from a man younger than 40 who had recovered from COVID-19.

The chain carries TRBV27 and TRBJ2-7, with 7 bases lining up with TRBD1. CDR1 is MNHEY, CDR2 SMNVEV, per germline (reference sequence). The length of the CDR3 is 14 residues. V gave up 6 bases and J gave up 2 bases; unmatched junction bases: 7. As DNA, the CDR3 is TGTGCCAGCAGCCCTTGGGACAGTCCCTACGAGCAGTACTTC. The encoded protein is CASSPWDSPYEQYF.

The chain carries TRBV19 and TRBJ2-3, with D possibly TRBD1 on 6 matching bases. The ends were cut back, 8 bases at V and 2 bases at J, with 14 bases in the middle. The CDR3 contains 14 residues. The germline CDR1 and CDR2 sequences are LNHDA and SQIVND (reference sequence). This chain's CDR3 is CASSGQLHTDTQYF. The CDR3 bases are TGTGCCAGTTCCGGACAGCTGCACACAGATACGCAGTATTTT.

This clone was observed a handful of times. The rearrangement uses TRBV19 and TRBJ1-5; tentatively, D is TRBD1 (6 bases). CDR3 length equals 15 residues. With 1 base removed from V and 4 bases from J, the gap between germline ends came to 11 bases. The germline V gene has CDR1 LNHDA and CDR2 SQIVND (reference sequence). The CDR3 here is CASSIVRGENQPQHF. CDR3 coding DNA: TGTGCCAGTAGTATAGTCAGGGGAGAAAATCAGCCCCAGCATTTT.

This clone occurred many times. This sequence joins TRBV19 and TRBJ1-2, with D possibly TRBD1 on 5 matching bases. Germline V gene lookup returns CDR1 LNHDA and CDR2 SQIVND (reference sequence). V gave up 2 bases and J gave up 3 bases, with 10 bases separating them. There are 14 residues in the CDR3. CDR3 residues: CASSIYGRDYGYTF. The CDR3, as DNA: TGTGCCAGTAGTATATACGGCAGGGACTATGGCTACACCTTC.

The genes are TRBV5-8 and TRBJ2-7; D is unresolved. The CDR3 extends over 10 amino acids. Germline V CDR1 and CDR2: SGHTS, YDEGEE. The V gene lost 0 bases and the J gene lost 13 bases, with 8 bases spanning the gap. CDR3 sequence: CASSLATQYF. The CDR3 bases are TGTGCCAGCAGCTTGGCGACACAATACTTC.

With respect to this clone: At the DNA level, this CDR3 is encoded by other sequences in the same sample as well. This chain uses TRBV5-1 with TRBJ1-1; 10 bases fit TRBD1. Germline V gene lookup returns CDR1 SGHRS and CDR2 YFSETQ. The junction had 5 bases not matched to a gene; V was cut back by 4 bases and J by 5 bases. The CDR3 runs to 14 residues. For the CDR3, the DNA is TGCGCCAGCAGCCCGGGACAGGGGCTTACTGAAGCTTTCTTT. Translating it yields CASSPGQGLTEAFF.

The V call is TRBV7-6, the J call TRBJ1-2; 10 nucleotides agree with TRBD1. The CDR3 totals 16 residues. V shed 1 base and J 1 base; nucleotides not matched to a gene: 3. In germline, CDR1 is SGHVS, CDR2 FNYEAQ. CDR3 amino acids: CASSLGGQGINYGYTF. The CDR3 bases are TGTGCCAGCAGCTTAGGGGGACAGGGGATTAACTATGGCTACACCTTC.

The chain employs TRBV6-6 and TRBJ1-3; weak D call: TRBD1 (6 bases). The CDR3 covers 14 residues. V lost 5 bases, J lost 0 bases, and 8 bases lay in between. Germline values: CDR1 MNHNY, CDR2 SVGAGI (reference sequence). CDR3 loop: CASSQGSSGNTIYF. CDR3 DNA sequence: TGTGCCAGCAGTCAGGGGTCCTCTGGAAACACCATATATTTT.

The V gene is TRBV10-3, the J gene TRBJ2-5, with 13 nucleotides matching TRBD2. The CDR3 length is 14 residues. The V gene's germline CDR1 is ENHRY and CDR2 SYGVKD. V shed 6 bases, J shed 2 bases, and the junction held 0 bases outside the gene matches. The CDR3, as DNA: TGTGCCATCAGGACTAGCGGGGGGCAAGAGACCCAGTACTTC. This gives the protein CAIRTSGGQETQYF.

The genes are TRBV19 and TRBJ2-2; 9 bases align to TRBD1. Germline values: CDR1 LNHDA, CDR2 SQIVND (reference sequence). The CDR3 contains 16 residues. Losses at the gene ends were 7 bases for V and 10 bases for J; bases not matched to a gene: 16. CDR3 loop: CASTLPSDRGSEELFF. In nucleotides, the CDR3 is TGTGCCAGTACCTTACCCTCGGACAGGGGTAGTGAGGAGCTGTTTTTT.

The chain is built from TRBV7-6 and TRBJ1-5; the D gene is possibly TRBD1 (5 bases). Germline assignment: CDR1 SGHVS and CDR2 FNYEAQ. The CDR3 runs 16 residues. Trimming took 1 base from V and 6 from J, leaving 16 bases between them. The CDR3 coding sequence is TGTGCCAGCAGCTTAGAGGCCGGGGGGGGGAGTCAGCCCCAGCATTTT. Translating it yields CASSLEAGGGSQPQHF.

This rearrangement joins TRBV9 to TRBJ2-6; possible D gene TRBD1, 5 bases. Trimming stripped 3 bases from V and 0 bases from J, with 10 bases between. CDR3 size: 16 residues. Germline V gene lookup returns CDR1 SGDLS and CDR2 YYNGEE. CDR3: CASSGLRDSGANVLTF. CDR3 bases: TGTGCCAGCAGCGGCCTCAGGGACTCTGGGGCCAACGTCCTGACTTTC.

The rearrangement joins TRBV6-2 or TRBV6-3 to TRBJ1-1; 8 bases agree with TRBD1. The CDR3 is 16 residues long. Germline CDR1 reads MNHEY; CDR2 reads SVGEGT. V trimming: 4 bases; J trimming: 3 bases; junction bases outside the gene matches: 10. The CDR3: CASSSGPGGAYTEAFF. DNA for the CDR3: TGTGCCAGCAGTTCGGGGCCAGGGGGCGCGTACACTGAAGCTTTCTTT.

The J gene is TRBJ1-4, the V gene TRBV7-2, with 9 bases identical to TRBD1. This CDR3 contains 12 residues. Germline V gives CDR1 SGHTA, CDR2 FQGNSA. V dropped 10 bases and J dropped 8; count of bases not matched to a gene: 5. The CDR3 protein is CATRDRAEKLFF. The CDR3 DNA reads as TGTGCCACCCGGGACAGGGCGGAAAAACTGTTTTTT.

V usage is TRBV12-3 or TRBV12-4 and J usage is TRBJ1-1; D unresolved. The CDR3 length is 11 residues. Trimming left V 3 bases short and J 3 bases short, with 2 bases between. CDR3 sequence reads: CASSFDTEAFF. CDR3 bases: TGTGCCAGCAGTTTCGACACTGAAGCTTTCTTT.

J is TRBJ1-5 and V is TRBV7-9; 8 positions match TRBD1. The CDR3 spans 18 residues. The germline V gene has CDR1 SEHNR and CDR2 FQNEAQ (reference sequence). Trimming cost V 2 bases and J 2 bases; bases outside gene matches: 11. The CDR3 region is CASSLLRTGTSGNQPQHF. CDR3 nucleotide sequence: TGTGCCAGCAGCTTATTAAGGACAGGGACTTCGGGCAATCAGCCCCAGCATTTT. The variable domain in full, completed from reference TRBV7-9 and TRBJ1-5, reads DTGVSQNPRHKITKRGQNVTFRCDPISEHNRLYWYRQTLGQGPEFLTYFQNEAQLEKSRLLSDRFSAERPKGSFSTLEIQRTEQGDSAMYLCASSLLRTGTSGNQPQHFGDGTRLSIL.

In its sample, this clone was seen once. This chain joins TRBV27 and TRBJ2-1, with 11 bases matching TRBD1. Trimming took 5 bases from V and 8 from J; bases not matched to a gene: 11. This CDR3 is 16 amino acids long. The germline V gene encodes CDR1 MNHEY and CDR2 SMNVEV (reference sequence). The CDR3 DNA sequence: TGTGCCAGCAGTCCCACGGACAGGGGGCCGCGAGATGAGCAGTTCTTC. It specifies CASSPTDRGPRDEQFF.